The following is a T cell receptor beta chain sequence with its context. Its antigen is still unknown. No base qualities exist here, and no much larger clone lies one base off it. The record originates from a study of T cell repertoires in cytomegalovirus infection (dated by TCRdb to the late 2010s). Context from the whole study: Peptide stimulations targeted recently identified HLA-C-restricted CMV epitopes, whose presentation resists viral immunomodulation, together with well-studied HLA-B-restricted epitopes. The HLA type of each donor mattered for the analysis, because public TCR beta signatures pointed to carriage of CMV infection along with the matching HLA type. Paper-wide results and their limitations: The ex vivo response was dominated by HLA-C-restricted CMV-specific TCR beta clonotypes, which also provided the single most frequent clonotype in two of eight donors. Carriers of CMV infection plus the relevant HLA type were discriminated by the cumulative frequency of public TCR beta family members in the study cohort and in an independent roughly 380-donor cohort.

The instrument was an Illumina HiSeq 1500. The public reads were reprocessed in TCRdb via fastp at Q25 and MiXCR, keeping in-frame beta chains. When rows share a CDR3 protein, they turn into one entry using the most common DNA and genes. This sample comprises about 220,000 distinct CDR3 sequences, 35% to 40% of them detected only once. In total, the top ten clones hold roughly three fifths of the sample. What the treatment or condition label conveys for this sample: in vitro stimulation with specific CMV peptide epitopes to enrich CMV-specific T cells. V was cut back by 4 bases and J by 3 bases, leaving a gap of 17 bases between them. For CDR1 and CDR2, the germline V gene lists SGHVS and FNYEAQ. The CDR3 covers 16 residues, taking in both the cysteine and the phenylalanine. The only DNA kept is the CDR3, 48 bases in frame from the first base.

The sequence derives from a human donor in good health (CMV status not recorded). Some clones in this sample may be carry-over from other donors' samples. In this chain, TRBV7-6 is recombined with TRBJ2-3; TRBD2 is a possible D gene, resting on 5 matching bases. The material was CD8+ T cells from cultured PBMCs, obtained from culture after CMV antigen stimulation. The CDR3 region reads CASSSRTSTGTDTQYF. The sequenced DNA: TGTGCCAGCAGCTCTCGGACCTCGACGGGAACAGATACGCAGTATTTT.